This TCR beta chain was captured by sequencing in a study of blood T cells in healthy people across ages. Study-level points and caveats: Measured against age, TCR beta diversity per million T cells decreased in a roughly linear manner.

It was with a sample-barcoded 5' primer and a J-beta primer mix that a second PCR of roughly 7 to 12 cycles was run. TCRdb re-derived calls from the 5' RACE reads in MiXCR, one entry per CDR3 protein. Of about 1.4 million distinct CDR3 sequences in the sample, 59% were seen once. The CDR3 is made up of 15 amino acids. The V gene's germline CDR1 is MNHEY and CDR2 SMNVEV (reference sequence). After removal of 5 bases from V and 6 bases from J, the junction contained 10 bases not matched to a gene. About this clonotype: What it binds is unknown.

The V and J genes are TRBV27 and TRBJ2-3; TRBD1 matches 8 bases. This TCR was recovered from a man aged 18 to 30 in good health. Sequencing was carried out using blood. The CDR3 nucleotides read TGTGCCAGCAGTCCTTTACAGGGGGGAAGGGATACGCAGTATTTT. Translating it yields CASSPLQGGRDTQYF.